The rows below give T cell receptor beta chains drawn from one sample of a study of CD8 T cells in ankylosing spondylitis. TCRdb fed the 5' RACE reads into MiXCR, producing one record per CDR3 protein. Of 670,000 or so distinct CDR3 sequences detected, 15% to 20% appear once; the ten largest clones hold 15% to 20%. The sample was blood, either unsorted or a sorted T cell fraction (not recorded which). The receptors were gathered from a male donor with ankylosing spondylitis. Both conserved end residues are trimmed from each CDR3. Size is omitted from some rows. Given values are once, few, many or a class for expanded clones.

v_call	j_call	clone_size	cdr3_aa
TRBV9	TRBJ1-1	NA	ASSPPGTDYTEAF
TRBV5-1	TRBJ2-3	NA	ASSFGGIMDTQY
TRBV11-2	TRBJ2-2	NA	ASSWTVTGELF
TRBV23-1	TRBJ2-7	NA	ASSQPKGRTGGRDEQY
TRBV20-1	TRBJ2-1	few	SARGMAGTSYNEQF
TRBV7-5	TRBJ2-3	NA	ISVPAARMGVGKRDTQY
TRBV29-1	TRBJ1-2	NA	SVEGPDSLYGYT
TRBV12-3/TRBV12-4	TRBJ2-1	many	ASRPSGGRYEQF
TRBV29-1	TRBJ2-1	NA	SVETERFHNEQF
TRBV9	TRBJ1-4	few	ASSVGLQENEKLF
TRBV5-1	TRBJ2-1	NA	ASSPLLAGGPHEQF
TRBV11-2	TRBJ2-7	few	ASSLSPGMGEQY